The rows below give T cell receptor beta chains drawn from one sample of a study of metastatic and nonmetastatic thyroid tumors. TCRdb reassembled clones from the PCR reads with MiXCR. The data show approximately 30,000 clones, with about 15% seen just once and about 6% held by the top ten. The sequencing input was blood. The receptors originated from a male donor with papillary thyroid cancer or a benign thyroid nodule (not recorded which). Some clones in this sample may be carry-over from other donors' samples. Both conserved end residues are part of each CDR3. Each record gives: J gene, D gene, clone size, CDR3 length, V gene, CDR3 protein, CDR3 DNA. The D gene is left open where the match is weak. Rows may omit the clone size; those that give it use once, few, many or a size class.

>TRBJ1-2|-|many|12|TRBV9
CASSVAGSGYTF
TGTGCCAGCAGCGTAGCCGGAAGCGGCTACACCTTC
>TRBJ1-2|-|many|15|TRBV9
CASSVGRLKDYGYTF
TGTGCCAGCAGCGTAGGACGGCTTAAGGACTATGGCTACACCTTC
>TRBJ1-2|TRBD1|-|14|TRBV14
CASSQNRGRHGYTF
TGTGCCAGCAGCCAGAACAGGGGTCGCCATGGCTACACCTTC
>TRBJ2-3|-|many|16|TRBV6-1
CASVSGGYLSTDTQYF
TGTGCCAGCGTGTCGGGGGGCTATCTAAGCACAGATACGCAGTATTTT
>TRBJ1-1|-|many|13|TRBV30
CAGKRPVNTEAFF
TGTGCCGGGAAACGACCGGTGAACACTGAAGCTTTCTTT
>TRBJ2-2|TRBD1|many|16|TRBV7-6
CASSLGTGWNTGELFF
TGTGCCAGCAGCTTAGGGACAGGTTGGAACACCGGGGAGCTGTTTTTT
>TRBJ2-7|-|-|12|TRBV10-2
CASIYGSHEQYF
TGCGCCAGCATTTATGGGTCCCACGAGCAGTACTTC
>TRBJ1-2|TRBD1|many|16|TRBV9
CASSANPDRGNYGYTF
TGTGCCAGCAGCGCAAATCCGGACAGGGGGAACTATGGCTACACCTTC
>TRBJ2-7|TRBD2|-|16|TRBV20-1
CSARDGGLVTTYEQYF
TGCAGTGCTAGAGATGGGGGACTAGTGACTACCTACGAGCAGTACTTC
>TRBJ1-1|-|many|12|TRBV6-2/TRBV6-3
CASSPHTTEAFF
TGTGCCAGCAGTCCCCACACCACTGAAGCTTTCTTT
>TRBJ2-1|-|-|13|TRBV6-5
CASICSGYNEQFF
TGTGCCAGCATTTGCTCCGGTTACAATGAGCAGTTCTTC
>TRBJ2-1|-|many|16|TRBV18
CASSPRSKGIWNEQFF
TGTGCCAGCTCACCACGCAGCAAGGGGATTTGGAATGAGCAGTTCTTC
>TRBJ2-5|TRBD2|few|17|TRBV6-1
CASGEGTTSGRRETQYF
TGTGCCAGCGGTGAGGGTACGACTAGCGGGAGGAGGGAGACCCAGTACTTC
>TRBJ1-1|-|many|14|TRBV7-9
CASSSPEVGTEAFF
TGTGCCAGCAGCTCCCCAGAGGTTGGCACTGAAGCTTTCTTT
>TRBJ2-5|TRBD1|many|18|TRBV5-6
CASSPPHPGQTTGGTQYF
TGTGCCAGCAGCCCACCTCACCCGGGACAGACTACCGGTGGGACCCAGTACTTC
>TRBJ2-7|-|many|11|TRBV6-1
CASSGIGEQYF
TGTGCCAGCAGTGGAATCGGCGAGCAGTACTTC
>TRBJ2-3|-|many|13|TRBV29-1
CSVEGPAINTQYF
TGCAGCGTTGAAGGACCAGCTATTAATACGCAGTATTTT
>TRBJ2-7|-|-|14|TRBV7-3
CASSLYTGSYEQYF
TGTGCCAGCAGCTTATATACGGGCTCCTACGAGCAGTACTTC
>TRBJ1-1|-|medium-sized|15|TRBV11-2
CASSYAPQMNTEAFF
TGTGCCAGCAGTTACGCGCCGCAGATGAACACTGAAGCTTTCTTT
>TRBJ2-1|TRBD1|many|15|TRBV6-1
CASSPSGRQGVEQFF
TGTGCCAGCAGTCCCTCGGGGCGGCAGGGGGTTGAGCAGTTCTTC
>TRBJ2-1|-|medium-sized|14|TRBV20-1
CSAREGRGNNEQFF
TGCAGTGCTAGGGAGGGGAGAGGGAACAATGAGCAGTTCTTC
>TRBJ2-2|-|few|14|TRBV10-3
CAIKEGAATGELFF
TGTGCCATCAAGGAAGGGGCGGCCACCGGGGAGCTGTTTTTT
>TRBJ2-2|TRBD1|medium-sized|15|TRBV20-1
CSARPGQDNTGELFF
TGCAGTGCTAGGCCAGGACAGGACAACACCGGGGAGCTGTTTTTT
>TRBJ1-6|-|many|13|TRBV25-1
CASSEYNNSPLHF
TGTGCCAGCAGTGAATATAATAATTCACCCCTCCACTTT
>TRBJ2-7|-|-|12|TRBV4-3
CASSSVGYEQYF
TGCGCCAGCTCGAGCGTAGGCTACGAGCAGTACTTC
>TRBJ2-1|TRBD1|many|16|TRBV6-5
CASSLTGTSSYNEQFF
TGTGCCAGCAGTTTGACAGGGACAAGCTCCTACAATGAGCAGTTCTTC
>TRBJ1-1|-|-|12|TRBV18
CASSPRTRLAFF
TGTGCCAGCTCACCACGCACACGGCTGGCTTTCTTT
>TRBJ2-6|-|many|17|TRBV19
CASKKRGQGEGANVLTF
TGTGCCAGTAAAAAACGGGGTCAGGGCGAAGGGGCCAACGTCCTGACTTTC
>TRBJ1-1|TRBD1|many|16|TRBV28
CASSWDRRILNTEAFF
TGTGCCAGCAGTTGGGACAGGAGAATTCTAAACACTGAAGCTTTCTTT
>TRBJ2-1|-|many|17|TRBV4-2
CASSQDQDSGGADEQFF
TGTGCCAGCAGCCAAGATCAGGACTCAGGGGGGGCGGATGAGCAGTTCTTC
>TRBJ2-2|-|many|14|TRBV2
CASSRTEQRGELFF
TGTGCCAGCAGTCGGACAGAACAGCGAGGGGAGCTGTTTTTT
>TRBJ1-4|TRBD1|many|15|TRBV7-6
CASSPYRGTNEKLFF
TGTGCCAGCAGCCCATACAGGGGAACTAATGAAAAACTGTTTTTT
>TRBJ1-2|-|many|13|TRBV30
CAWSDSGNYGYTF
TGTGCCTGGAGTGACAGTGGGAACTATGGCTACACCTTC
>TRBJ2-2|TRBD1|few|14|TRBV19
CAGMGTANTGELFF
TGTGCCGGTATGGGGACAGCGAACACCGGGGAGCTGTTTTTT
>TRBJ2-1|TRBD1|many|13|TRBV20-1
CSASLDRVAEQFF
TGCAGTGCTAGTCTGGACAGGGTCGCTGAGCAGTTCTTC
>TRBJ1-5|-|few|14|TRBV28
CASSPYSYNHPQHF
TGTGCCAGCAGTCCGTACAGTTACAATCATCCCCAGCATTTT
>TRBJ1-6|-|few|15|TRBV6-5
CASSYSFQGASPLHF
TGTGCCAGCAGTTACTCGTTCCAGGGAGCTTCACCCCTCCACTTT
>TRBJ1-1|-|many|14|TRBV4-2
CASSQDGGGTEAFF
TGTGCCAGCAGCCAAGACGGGGGAGGCACTGAAGCTTTCTTT
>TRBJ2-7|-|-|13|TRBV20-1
CIQRGRRIYEQYF
TGCATCCAAAGGGGAAGGCGGATCTACGAGCAGTACTTC
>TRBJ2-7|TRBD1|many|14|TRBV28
CASSRDRNTYEQYF
TGTGCCAGCAGTCGGGACAGAAACACCTACGAGCAGTACTTC
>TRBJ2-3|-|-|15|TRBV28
CASSFSGLFTDTQYF
TGTGCCAGCAGTTTTTCGGGGTTATTCACAGATACGCAGTATTTT
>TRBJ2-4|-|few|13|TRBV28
CASKGGAKNTQYF
TGTGCCAGCAAGGGGGGGGCCAAAAACACTCAGTACTTC
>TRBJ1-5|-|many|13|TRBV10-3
CAISPDTRQPQHF
TGTGCCATCAGTCCGGACACGCGGCAGCCCCAGCATTTT
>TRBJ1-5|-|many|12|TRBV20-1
CSASRSNQPQHF
TGCAGTGCTTCTAGGAGTAATCAGCCCCAGCATTTT
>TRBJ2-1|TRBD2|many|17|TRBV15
CATSGTSGRARYNEQFF
TGTGCCACCAGCGGGACTAGCGGGAGGGCCAGATACAATGAGCAGTTCTTC
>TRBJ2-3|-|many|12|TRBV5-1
CASSLLGDTQYF
TGCGCCAGCAGCCTCCTAGGAGATACGCAGTATTTT
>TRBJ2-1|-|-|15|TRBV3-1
CASSPAGTQDNEQFF
TGTGCCAGCAGTCCCGCCGGGACACAAGACAATGAGCAGTTCTTC
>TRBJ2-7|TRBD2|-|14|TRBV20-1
CSARVVGGRYEQYF
TGCAGTGCTAGAGTAGTGGGAGGGCGGTACGAGCAGTACTTC
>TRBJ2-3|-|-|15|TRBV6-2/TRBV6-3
CASSYAGLITDTQYF
TGTGCCAGCAGTTACGCGGGCTTGATCACAGATACGCAGTATTTT